The 24 T cell receptor beta chains in this list originate from one sample, sequenced in a study of blood T cell repertoires in COVID-19. Sequenced by immunoSEQ multiplex PCR; TCRdb stores in-frame clones only, minus some. The sample holds 30,000 to 50,000 clones; around four fifths are singletons and the top ten take about 14%. Sequenced material: peripheral blood. These receptors were collected from a man aged 50 to 59 with active or convalescent COVID-19.

The V gene is TRBV7-9, the J gene TRBJ1-2; 9 bases match TRBD1. V lost 4 bases and J lost 8; bases outside the gene matches: 8. The CDR3 consists of 14 residues. Germline assignment: CDR1 SEHNR and CDR2 FQNEAQ (reference sequence). The CDR3 spells CASSSGQGFRGYTF. CDR3 coding DNA: TGTGCCAGCAGCTCGGGACAGGGTTTTCGGGGCTACACCTTC.

This clone rates as medium-sized. V and J are TRBV27 and TRBJ2-2; possibly TRBD1 for D (5 bases). CDR3 length: 14 amino acids. Trimming took off 5 bases at V and 0 bases at J, with 7 bases between the two ends. Germline CDR1 reads MNHEY; CDR2 reads SMNVEV (reference sequence). The CDR3 is CASSRGSNTGELFF. For the CDR3, the DNA is TGTGCCAGCAGTAGGGGCTCGAACACCGGGGAGCTGTTTTTT.

The rearrangement joins TRBV5-1 to TRBJ2-1; a weak D match, TRBD1 (6 bases). Per germline, CDR1 SGHRS and CDR2 YFSETQ. CDR3 length equals 14 residues. Trimming cost V 3 bases and J 2 bases, with 9 bases left between them. The CDR3 coding sequence is TGCGCCAGCAGCTACGGACAGACCTACAATGAGCAGTTCTTC. Amino acids: CASSYGQTYNEQFF.

This sequence joins TRBV18 and TRBJ2-2; 9 positions match TRBD1. V was pared by 5 bases and J by 3 bases, with 4 bases of the junction left unmatched. This CDR3 region has 15 residues. Germline CDR1 is KGHSH and CDR2 is LQKENI. As DNA, the CDR3 is TGTGCCAGCTCAAGGACAGGGGCGGACACCGGGGAGCTGTTTTTT. This codes for CASSRTGADTGELFF. Filled out from reference TRBV18 and TRBJ2-2, the complete variable domain reads NAGVMQNPRHLVRRRGQEARLRCSPMKGHSHVYWYRQLPEEGLKFMVYLQKENIIDESGMPKERFSAEFPKEGPSILRIQQVVRGDSAAYFCASSRTGADTGELFFGEGSRLTVL.

DNA for the CDR3: TGTGCTAGTGGTTTGGGGACAGGGGGCGACGAGCAGTACTTC. As protein: CASGLGTGGDEQYF. The chain uses TRBV12-5 and TRBJ2-7; the match to TRBD1 covers 11 bases. The CDR3 sequence is 14 residues long. Germline loops: CDR1 LGHNT, CDR2 FRNRAP. V lost 1 base, J lost 5 bases, and 1 base stayed unmatched.

This sequence joins TRBV3-1 (or the pseudogene TRBV3-2) and TRBJ2-3; maybe TRBD2 (5 bases). Trimming removed 0 bases at V and 6 bases at J, with 10 bases between. The CDR3 consists of 14 residues. In germline, CDR1 is LGHDT, CDR2 YNNKEL (reference sequence). The DNA of the CDR3 is TGTGCCAGCAGCCAAGATTTTCGGAGGGATACGCAGTATTTT. Translated, it gives CASSQDFRRDTQYF.

In DNA, the CDR3 is TGTGCCACCAGCAGAGGAGGGATGCCAGGCTCCTATAATTCACCCCTCCACTTT. Amino acid sequence: CATSRGGMPGSYNSPLHF. This chain links TRBV15 with TRBJ1-6; D uncertain. The CDR3 runs to 18 residues. The germline V gene has CDR1 LNHNV and CDR2 YYDKDF (reference sequence). V was shortened by 1 base and J by 0 bases, with 13 bases between the two germline ends.

This clone was seen more than once but under ten times. The chain combines TRBV5-1 with TRBJ2-7, with 10 positions matching TRBD1. Trimming took 0 bases from V and 4 from J; bases not matched to a gene: 1. Germline assignment: CDR1 SGHRS and CDR2 YFSETQ. CDR3 size: 14 residues. DNA for the CDR3: TGCGCCAGCAGCTTGGCGGGACAGGGGTACGAGCAGTACTTC. Its translation: CASSLAGQGYEQYF.

The chain recombines TRBV15 with TRBJ1-1, with D unresolved. CDR3 length: 16 amino acids. The V end was cut by 0 bases, the J end by 5 bases, with 16 bases between. CDR1 and CDR2 from the germline V gene are LNHNV and YYDKDF (reference sequence). CDR3 protein: CATSRERAGRGTEAFF. In nucleotides, the CDR3 is TGTGCCACCAGCAGAGAGCGAGCCGGTCGAGGGACTGAAGCTTTCTTT. Looking up the rest from reference TRBV15 and TRBJ1-1 gives the full variable domain: DAMVIQNPRYQVTQFGKPVTLSCSQTLNHNVMYWYQQKSSQAPKLLFHYYDKDFNNEADTPDNFQSRRPNTSFCFLDIRSPGLGDTAMYLCATSRERAGRGTEAFFGQGTRLTVV.

V is TRBV9 and J is TRBJ2-1; 7 bases are shared with TRBD1. V shed 4 bases and J 1 base; nucleotides not matched to a gene: 8. The CDR3 loop spans 16 amino acids. Germline CDR1 SGDLS, CDR2 YYNGEE. The DNA of the CDR3 is TGTGCCAGCAGCCAGAGGGCAGGGGGATCCTACAATGAGCAGTTCTTC. As protein: CASSQRAGGSYNEQFF.

The V gene is TRBV7-9, the J gene TRBJ1-4; D is perhaps TRBD1 (5 bases). This CDR3 is built from 16 residues. V shed 4 bases and J shed 0 bases, with 12 bases lying between them. Germline CDR1 and CDR2: SEHNR and FQNEAQ (reference sequence). For the CDR3, the DNA is TGTGCCAGCAGCTCCCAGGGAGGAACAACTAATGAAAAACTGTTTTTT. Its protein product is CASSSQGGTTNEKLFF.

The V call is TRBV5-1, the J call TRBJ1-1, with D perhaps matching TRBD1 (6 bases). The CDR3 runs to 14 residues. CDR1 SGHRS and CDR2 YFSETQ come from the germline V gene. V lost 5 bases and J 0 bases, leaving 11 bases between the germline ends. For the CDR3, the DNA is TGCGCCAGCAGTCAAGGACAGATGAACACTGAAGCTTTCTTT. It codes for CASSQGQMNTEAFF. Based on the CDR3 plus reference TRBV5-1 and TRBJ1-1, the full variable domain is KAGVTQTPRYLIKTRGQQVTLSCSPISGHRSVSWYQQTPGQGLQFLFEYFSETQRNKGNFPGRFSGRQFSNSRSEMNVSTLELGDSALYLCASSQGQMNTEAFFGQGTRLTVV.

V and J are TRBV7-7 and TRBJ2-1, with a tentative D call TRBD1 (6 bases). Germline V gene sequence: CDR1 SSHAT, CDR2 FNYEAQ (reference sequence). The V and J ends lost 5 bases and 2 bases respectively, with 13 bases between them. The CDR3 contains 15 residues. The CDR3 nucleotides are TGTGCCAGCAGCCCACAGGGAAGGCCCTACAATGAGCAGTTCTTC. It yields the protein CASSPQGRPYNEQFF.

The gene calls are TRBV5-1 and TRBJ1-6, with TRBD1 as a possible D gene (5 bases). The V gene's germline CDR1 is SGHRS and CDR2 YFSETQ. The CDR3 has 16 amino acids. V was shortened by 0 bases and J by 7 bases, with 14 bases between the two germline ends. CDR3 region: CASSLAPMGPNSPLHF. CDR3 sequence (DNA): TGCGCCAGCAGCTTGGCCCCGATGGGGCCGAATTCACCCCTCCACTTT.

This chain links TRBV2 with TRBJ2-7; the match to TRBD2 covers 13 bases. Per the germline V gene, CDR1 is SNHLY and CDR2 is FYNNEI. V lost 4 bases and J lost 6; bases outside the gene matches: 3. The CDR3 totals 14 residues. CDR3 nucleotides: TGTGCCAGCAGTGTGACTAGCGGGGGGTCCGAGCAGTACTTC. It translates to CASSVTSGGSEQYF.

The chain carries TRBV7-9 and TRBJ2-4, with a weak D call TRBD1 (5 bases). This CDR3 has 15 amino acids. Per the germline V gene, CDR1 is SEHNR and CDR2 is FQNEAQ (reference sequence). With 5 bases removed from V and 0 bases from J, the gap between germline ends came to 11 bases. CDR3 sequence reads: CASSPSGRAKNIQYF. Written as DNA, the CDR3 is TGTGCCAGCAGCCCCTCAGGGCGAGCCAAAAACATTCAGTACTTC.

The gene calls are TRBV11-2 and TRBJ2-3; no clear D gene. CDR1 and CDR2 (germline): SGHAT, FQNNGV. Trimming pared 4 bases from V and 3 bases from J, leaving 2 bases between. This CDR3 is built from 11 residues. The CDR3 region has the DNA TGTGCCAGCAGCTCAACAGATACGCAGTATTTT. As protein: CASSSTDTQYF.

Only one count was recorded for this clone. This chain uses TRBV19 with TRBJ2-7; D not certain. This CDR3 has 15 residues. The germline V and J ends were trimmed by 6 bases and 4 bases, with 19 bases remaining between them. Germline V gene data show CDR1 as LNHDA and CDR2 as SQIVND (reference sequence). In DNA form, the CDR3 reads TGTGCCAGTAGCTTATCCCTCGACAAAACTTACGAGCAGTACTTC. Its translation is CASSLSLDKTYEQYF.

V and J are TRBV12-3 or TRBV12-4 and TRBJ1-6, with D perhaps TRBD1 (5 bases). Trimming shortened V by 6 bases and J by 9 bases, and 9 bases separated the two germline ends. This CDR3 has 12 amino acids. Here the CDR3 reads CASSQGGSPLHF. The CDR3 DNA follows: TGTGCCAGCAGCCAGGGAGGTTCACCCCTCCACTTT.

The V gene is TRBV5-1, the J gene TRBJ1-1; no firm D call. The V end lost 1 base, the J end lost 7 bases, and 8 bases lay between the germline ends. Germline V gives CDR1 SGHRS, CDR2 YFSETQ. This CDR3 region has 12 residues. This chain's CDR3 is CASSLFPGEAFF. The CDR3 bases are TGCGCCAGCAGCTTGTTCCCGGGTGAAGCTTTCTTT.

The chain uses TRBV3-1 (or the pseudogene TRBV3-2) and TRBJ2-3; D is unclear. Germline V gene sequence: CDR1 LGHDT, CDR2 YNNKEL (reference sequence). Between the trimmed V and J ends, which lost 1 base and 3 bases, there was a span of 14 bases. The CDR3 contains 16 residues. CDR3 protein: CASSQGYSSVTDTQYF. Written as DNA, the CDR3 is TGTGCCAGCAGCCAAGGGTATAGCTCGGTGACAGATACGCAGTATTTT.

The rearrangement joins TRBV28 to TRBJ1-6; 8 bases line up with TRBD1. Germline trimming cut 6 bases from V and 10 bases from J; bases unmatched to any gene: 11. Germline assignment: CDR1 MDHEN and CDR2 SYDVKM. The CDR3 contains 15 residues. The CDR3 reads CASSLTDRGRSPLHF. DNA for the CDR3: TGTGCCAGCAGCCTTACAGACAGGGGTCGGTCACCCCTCCACTTT. The full variable domain, its missing parts supplied by reference TRBV28 and TRBJ1-6, is DVKVTQSSRYLVKRTGEKVFLECVQDMDHENMFWYRQDPGLGLRLIYFSYDVKMKEKGDIPEGYSVSREKKERFSLILESASTNQTSMYLCASSLTDRGRSPLHFGNGTRLTVT.

To note about this clone: This sample also contains other DNA sequences that code for the same CDR3. The chain links TRBV29-1 to TRBJ1-5; a weak D match, TRBD1 (6 bases). This CDR3 spans 13 amino acids. Germline CDR1 is SQVTM and CDR2 is ANQGSEA. V was pared by 6 bases and J by 7 bases, with 16 bases between. CDR3 nucleotides: TGCAGCGTGGGGGGGGGCAGTGGACAGCCCCAGCATTTT. Amino acid sequence: CSVGGGSGQPQHF.

This rearrangement joins TRBV2 to TRBJ1-1, with 7 bases lining up with TRBD1. The V gene end was trimmed by 6 bases and the J gene end by 0 bases; junction bases not matched to a gene: 10. There are 16 residues in the CDR3. The germline V gene has CDR1 SNHLY and CDR2 FYNNEI. The CDR3 loop is CASSDTLTGLNTEAFF. CDR3 DNA: TGTGCCAGCAGCGACACCTTGACAGGGCTGAACACTGAAGCTTTCTTT.